The sequence of this T cell receptor beta chain was determined in a study of blood T cell repertoires in COVID-19. Study-level information: Acute and convalescent COVID-19 specimens originated in the United States, Italy and Spain. Sample material is recorded as cDNA or gDNA derived from T cells, B-cell-depleted T cells, or PBMCs.

The V end was cut by 5 bases, the J end by 3 bases, with 7 bases between. This CDR3 spans 13 amino acids. As handled by the study authors: Estimation of nucleated cell counts relied on the amplification of reference gene primers. TCRdb's copy holds only in-frame clones and misses some; the assay was immunoSEQ multiplex PCR. V, J and clone size reflect that table, while D and trimming were determined from the DNA. There are about 260,000 clones in the sample; approximately 86% occur only once, and 0.7% lies in the top ten. The TCR sequence derives from a human donor in a cohort sampled during active COVID-19. The V gene is TRBV12-3 or TRBV12-4, the J gene TRBJ2-2; perhaps TRBD2 as D (6 bases). Sequencing was performed on peripheral blood. In nucleotides, the CDR3 is TGTGCCAGCAGTAGGGAGGACACCGGGGAGCTGTTTTTT. Translated: CASSREDTGELFF.